The 9 T cell receptor beta chains in this list originate from one sample, sequenced in a study of cytomegalovirus exposure and HLA in healthy donors. Primers for the PCR totalled 60 Vbeta and 13 Jbeta. Generated by immunoSEQ multiplex PCR, the TCRdb table keeps only in-frame clones and is missing some. The table has some 140,000 clones, 79% seen once; the top ten hold about 0.91%. What was sequenced was PBMCs. The receptor set was obtained from a man aged 18 to 29 in good health and CMV-seronegative.

V is TRBV25-1 and J is TRBJ1-2; no clear D gene. Germline loops: CDR1 MGHDK, CDR2 SYGVNS. The CDR3 is 13 residues long. Trimming shortened V by 1 base and J by 4 bases, and 7 bases separated the two germline ends. The CDR3 spells CASSEFESYGYTF. The DNA of the CDR3 is TGTGCCAGCAGTGAATTTGAGAGCTATGGCTACACCTTC.

V and J are TRBV15 and TRBJ2-5; 7 bases align to TRBD1. The closer fit of TRBJ2-7 to the DNA end suggests the J call may be wrong. Per the germline V gene, CDR1 is LNHNV and CDR2 is YYDKDF (reference sequence). There are 16 residues in the CDR3. CDR3 coding DNA: TGTGCCACCAGCCAACACCGGGACAGACACCTTTACGAGCAGTACTTC. Translating it yields CATSQHRDRHLYEQYF.

Here the CDR3 reads CASSQTNSADTQYF. For the CDR3, the DNA is TGCGCCAGCAGCCAAACCAATAGTGCAGATACGCAGTATTTT. The V and J genes are TRBV5-1 and TRBJ2-3; D unresolved. CDR1 and CDR2 from the germline V gene are SGHRS and YFSETQ. The CDR3 runs to 14 residues. V shed 4 bases and J shed 4 bases, with 13 bases lying between them.

The chain couples TRBV2 to TRBJ2-7; TRBD1 aligns across 7 bases. With V trimmed by 2 bases and J by 2 bases, 0 bases remained unmatched. This CDR3 comprises 13 residues. Germline V lookup: CDR1 SNHLY, CDR2 FYNNEI. CDR3 sequence (DNA): TGTGCCAGCAGTGAAAGGGGGCCCTACGAGCAGTACTTC. It encodes CASSERGPYEQYF.

The V call is TRBV5-4, the J call TRBJ2-2; D is perhaps TRBD2 (5 bases). The CDR3 is 14 amino acids. The germline V gene encodes CDR1 SGHNT and CDR2 YYREEE (reference sequence). Trimming removed 0 bases at V and 6 bases at J, with 9 bases between. The CDR3 protein is CASSLGSGAGELFF. DNA for the CDR3: TGTGCCAGCAGCTTGGGATCCGGGGCCGGGGAGCTGTTTTTT.

This clone was detected only a few times. The V and J genes are TRBV7-9 and TRBJ2-7; D is ambiguous. Germline V lookup: CDR1 SEHNR, CDR2 FQNEAQ (reference sequence). CDR3 length: 14 amino acids. Trimming took 3 bases from V and 4 from J, leaving 13 bases between them. In DNA, the CDR3 is TGTGCCAGCAGCTTCCCGGGTCCCGGATACGAGCAGTACTTC. It specifies CASSFPGPGYEQYF.

V and J are TRBV29-1 and TRBJ2-1; D perhaps matches TRBD1 (7 bases). The germline gives CDR1 SQVTM, CDR2 ANQGSEA. Trimming removed 0 bases at V and 2 bases at J, with 14 bases between. The CDR3 runs 16 residues. The CDR3 reads CSVEDKGGQPYNEQFF. The CDR3 DNA reads as TGCAGCGTTGAAGATAAGGGGGGACAGCCCTACAATGAGCAGTTCTTC.

This clone was recorded once. This sequence joins TRBV19 and TRBJ1-2, with no clear D. The V and J ends lost 3 bases and 7 bases respectively, with 6 bases between them. The CDR3 is 11 amino acids. Germline V gene sequence: CDR1 LNHDA, CDR2 SQIVND (reference sequence). The CDR3 DNA follows: TGTGCCAGTAGTATGGGCCGTGGCTACACCTTC. Protein: CASSMGRGYTF. The full variable domain, its missing parts supplied by reference TRBV19 and TRBJ1-2, is DGGITQSPKYLFRKEGQNVTLSCEQNLNHDAMYWYRQDPGQGLRLIYYSQIVNDFQKGDIAEGYSVSREKKESFPLTVTSAQKNPTAFYLCASSMGRGYTFGSGTRLTVV.

As for this clone: Germline and junction disagree at one end, which may indicate a read error. The genes are TRBV7-9 and TRBJ2-1; 7 nucleotides align to TRBD1. CDR1 and CDR2 from the germline V gene are SEHNR and FQNEAQ (reference sequence). The CDR3 extends over 12 amino acids. This CDR3 reads CSSSTGVNEQFF. The CDR3, as DNA: TGTTCCAGCAGCACAGGGGTGAATGAGCAGTTCTTC.